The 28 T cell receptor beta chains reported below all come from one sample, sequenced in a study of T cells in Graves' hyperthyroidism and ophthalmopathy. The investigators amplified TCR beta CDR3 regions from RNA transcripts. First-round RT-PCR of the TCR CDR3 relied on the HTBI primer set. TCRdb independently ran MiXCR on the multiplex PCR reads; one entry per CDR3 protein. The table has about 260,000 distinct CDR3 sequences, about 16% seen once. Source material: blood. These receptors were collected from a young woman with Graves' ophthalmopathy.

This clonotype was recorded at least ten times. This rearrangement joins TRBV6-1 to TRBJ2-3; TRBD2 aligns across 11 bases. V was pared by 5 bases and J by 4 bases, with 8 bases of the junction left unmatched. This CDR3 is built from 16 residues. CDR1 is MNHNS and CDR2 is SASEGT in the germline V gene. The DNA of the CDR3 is TGTGCCAGCAGTTCGCTTAGCGGGGGGGCCGCAGATACGCAGTATTTT. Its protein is CASSSLSGGAADTQYF.

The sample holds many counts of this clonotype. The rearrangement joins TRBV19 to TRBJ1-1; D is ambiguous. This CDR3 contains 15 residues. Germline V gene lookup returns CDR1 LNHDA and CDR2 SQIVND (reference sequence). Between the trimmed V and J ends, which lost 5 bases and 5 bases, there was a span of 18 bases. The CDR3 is CASSQLVAPRTEAFF. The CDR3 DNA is TGTGCCAGTAGTCAATTGGTGGCCCCTCGGACTGAAGCTTTCTTT.

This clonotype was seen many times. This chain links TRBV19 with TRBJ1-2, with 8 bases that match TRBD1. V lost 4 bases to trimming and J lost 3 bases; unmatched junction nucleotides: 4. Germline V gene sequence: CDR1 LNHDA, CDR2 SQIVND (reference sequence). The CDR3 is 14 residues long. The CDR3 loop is CASSSDRGHYGYTF. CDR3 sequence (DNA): TGTGCCAGTAGTAGCGACAGGGGTCACTATGGCTACACCTTC. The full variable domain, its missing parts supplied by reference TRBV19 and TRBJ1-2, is DGGITQSPKYLFRKEGQNVTLSCEQNLNHDAMYWYRQDPGQGLRLIYYSQIVNDFQKGDIAEGYSVSREKKESFPLTVTSAQKNPTAFYLCASSSDRGHYGYTFGSGTRLTVV.

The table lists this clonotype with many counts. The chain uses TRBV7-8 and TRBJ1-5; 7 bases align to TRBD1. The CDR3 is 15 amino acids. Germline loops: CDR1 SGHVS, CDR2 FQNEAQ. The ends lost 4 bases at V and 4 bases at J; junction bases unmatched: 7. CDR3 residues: CASSSKRQGNQPQHF. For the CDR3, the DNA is TGTGCCAGCAGCTCGAAAAGACAGGGAAATCAGCCCCAGCATTTT.

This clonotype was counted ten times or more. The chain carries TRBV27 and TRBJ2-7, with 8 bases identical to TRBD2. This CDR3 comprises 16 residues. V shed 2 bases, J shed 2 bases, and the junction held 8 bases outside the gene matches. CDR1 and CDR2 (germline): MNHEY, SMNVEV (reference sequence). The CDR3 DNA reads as TGTGCCAGCAGTTTACGGGGGGGGGGAGGGACCTACGAGCAGTACTTC. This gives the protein CASSLRGGGGTYEQYF.

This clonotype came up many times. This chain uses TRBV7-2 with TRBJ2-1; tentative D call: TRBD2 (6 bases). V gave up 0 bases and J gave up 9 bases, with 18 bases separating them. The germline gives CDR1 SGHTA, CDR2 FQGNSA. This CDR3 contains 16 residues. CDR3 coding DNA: TGTGCCAGCAGCTTAGCTCCGGGTCCCACCGGGGGTGAGCAGTTCTTC. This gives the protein CASSLAPGPTGGEQFF.

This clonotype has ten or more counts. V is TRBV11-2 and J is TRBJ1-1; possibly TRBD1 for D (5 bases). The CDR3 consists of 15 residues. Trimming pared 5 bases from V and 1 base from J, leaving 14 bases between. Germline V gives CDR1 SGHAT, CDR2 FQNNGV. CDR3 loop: CASSPQGRKNTEAFF. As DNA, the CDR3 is TGTGCCAGCAGCCCGCAGGGACGTAAGAACACTGAAGCTTTCTTT.

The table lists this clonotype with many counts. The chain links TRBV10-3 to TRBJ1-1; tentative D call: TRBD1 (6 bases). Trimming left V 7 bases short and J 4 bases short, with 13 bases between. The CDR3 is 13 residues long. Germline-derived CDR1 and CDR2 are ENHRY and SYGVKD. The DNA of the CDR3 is TGTGCCATCACGACAGGCCCGGGCACTGAAGCTTTCTTT. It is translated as CAITTGPGTEAFF.

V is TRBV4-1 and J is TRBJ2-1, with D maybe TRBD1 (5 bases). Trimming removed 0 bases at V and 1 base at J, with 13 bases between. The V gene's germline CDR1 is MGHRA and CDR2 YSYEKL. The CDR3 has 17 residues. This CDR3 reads CASSQEVAGISYNEQFF. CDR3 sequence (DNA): TGCGCCAGCAGCCAAGAGGTTGCAGGGATTTCCTACAATGAGCAGTTCTTC.

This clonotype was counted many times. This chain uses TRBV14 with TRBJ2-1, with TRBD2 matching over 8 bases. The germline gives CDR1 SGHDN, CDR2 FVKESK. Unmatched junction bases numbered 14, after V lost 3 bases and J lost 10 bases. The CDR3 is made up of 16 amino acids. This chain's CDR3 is CASSHPGTRGAREQFF. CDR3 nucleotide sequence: TGTGCCAGCAGCCACCCCGGGACTAGGGGGGCTAGGGAGCAGTTCTTC.

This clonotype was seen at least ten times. The CDR3 DNA reads TGCAGTGCTAGTCCTAGCGGGCCCCGCACAGATACGCAGTATTTT. As protein: CSASPSGPRTDTQYF. The chain employs TRBV20-1 and TRBJ2-3; 8 bases are a match to TRBD2. Germline CDR1 is DFQATT and CDR2 is SNEGSKA (reference sequence). The J segment lost 1 base and the V segment lost 3 bases, leaving 6 bases of the junction unmatched. CDR3 length: 15 amino acids.

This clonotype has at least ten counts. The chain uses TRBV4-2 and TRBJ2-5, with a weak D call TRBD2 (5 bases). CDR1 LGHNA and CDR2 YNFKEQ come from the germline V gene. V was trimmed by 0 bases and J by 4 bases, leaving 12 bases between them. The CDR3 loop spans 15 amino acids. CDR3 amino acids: CASSQDPASSETQYF. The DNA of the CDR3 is TGTGCCAGCAGCCAAGATCCGGCTAGCTCAGAGACCCAGTACTTC.

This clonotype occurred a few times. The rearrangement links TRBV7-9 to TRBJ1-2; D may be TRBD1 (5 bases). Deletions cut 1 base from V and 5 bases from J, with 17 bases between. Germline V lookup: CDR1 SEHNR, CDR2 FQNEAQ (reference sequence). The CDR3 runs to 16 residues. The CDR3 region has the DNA TGTGCCAGCAGCTTAGGGAGCCTTGGAGGGGATTATGGCTACACCTTC. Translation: CASSLGSLGGDYGYTF.

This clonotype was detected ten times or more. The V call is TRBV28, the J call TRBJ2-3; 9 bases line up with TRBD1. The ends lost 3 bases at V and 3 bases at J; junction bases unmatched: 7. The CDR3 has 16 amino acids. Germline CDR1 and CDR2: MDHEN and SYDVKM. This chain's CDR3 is CASSFRDRGITDTQYF. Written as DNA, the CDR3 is TGTGCCAGCAGTTTTAGAGACAGGGGGATAACAGATACGCAGTATTTT.

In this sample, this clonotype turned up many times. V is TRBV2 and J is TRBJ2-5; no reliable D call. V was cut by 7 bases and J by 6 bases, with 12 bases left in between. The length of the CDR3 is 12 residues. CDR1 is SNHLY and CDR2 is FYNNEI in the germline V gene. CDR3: CASTRLLQTQYF. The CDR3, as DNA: TGTGCCAGCACCCGCCTTCTGCAGACCCAGTACTTC.

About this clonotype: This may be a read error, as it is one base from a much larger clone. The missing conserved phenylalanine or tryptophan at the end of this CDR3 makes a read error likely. The CDR3 protein is CASSPGQGMGNTIYS. As DNA, the CDR3 is TGTGCCAGCAGTCCGGGACAGGGGATGGGAAACACCATATATTCT. The V call is TRBV6-2 or TRBV6-3, the J call TRBJ1-3; 10 nucleotides match TRBD1. Unmatched junction bases numbered 5, after V lost 5 bases and J lost 4 bases. CDR1 MNHEY and CDR2 SVGEGT come from the germline V gene. The CDR3 consists of 15 residues.

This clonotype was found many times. The CDR3 DNA sequence: TGTGCCAGCATAGTTATCAGGGGGCGACTTGGCTACACCTTC. This sequence encodes CASIVIRGRLGYTF. The chain is built from TRBV27 and TRBJ1-2, with 8 positions matching TRBD1. Trimming at V came to 7 bases and at J to 7 bases, leaving 11 bases not matched to a gene. In germline, CDR1 is MNHEY, CDR2 SMNVEV (reference sequence). CDR3 size: 14 residues.

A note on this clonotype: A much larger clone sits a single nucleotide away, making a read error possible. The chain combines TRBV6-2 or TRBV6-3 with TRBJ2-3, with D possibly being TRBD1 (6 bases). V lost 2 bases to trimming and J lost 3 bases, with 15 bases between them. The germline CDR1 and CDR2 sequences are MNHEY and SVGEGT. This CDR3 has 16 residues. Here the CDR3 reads CASSYSRGDVTDTQYF. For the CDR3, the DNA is TGTGCCAGCAGTTACAGCAGGGGTGATGTGACAGATACGCAGTATTTT.

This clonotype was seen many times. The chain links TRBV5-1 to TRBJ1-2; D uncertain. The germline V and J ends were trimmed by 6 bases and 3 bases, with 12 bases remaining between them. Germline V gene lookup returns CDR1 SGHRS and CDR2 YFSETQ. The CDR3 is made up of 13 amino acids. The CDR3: CASKQDQYYGYTF. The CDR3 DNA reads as TGCGCCAGCAAGCAGGACCAATACTATGGCTACACCTTC.

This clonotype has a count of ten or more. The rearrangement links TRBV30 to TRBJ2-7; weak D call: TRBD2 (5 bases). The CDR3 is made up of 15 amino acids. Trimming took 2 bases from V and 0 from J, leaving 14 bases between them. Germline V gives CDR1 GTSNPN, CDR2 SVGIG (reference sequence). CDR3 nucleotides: TGTGCCTGGAGTAAGCTGGGGAGTAGCTCCTACGAGCAGTACTTC. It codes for CAWSKLGSSSYEQYF.

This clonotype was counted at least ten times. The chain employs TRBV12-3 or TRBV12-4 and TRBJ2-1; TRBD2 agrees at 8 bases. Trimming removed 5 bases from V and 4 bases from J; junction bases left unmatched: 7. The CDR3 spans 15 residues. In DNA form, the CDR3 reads TGTGCCAGCAGTCCAACTAGCGGAGGGTACAATGAGCAGTTCTTC. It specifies CASSPTSGGYNEQFF.

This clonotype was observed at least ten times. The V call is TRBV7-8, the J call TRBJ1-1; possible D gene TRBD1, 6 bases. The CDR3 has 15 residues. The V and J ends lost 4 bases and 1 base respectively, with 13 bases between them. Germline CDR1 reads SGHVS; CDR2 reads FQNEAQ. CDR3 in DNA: TGTGCCAGCAGCTCCCTGGGACACCGGAACACTGAAGCTTTCTTT. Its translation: CASSSLGHRNTEAFF.

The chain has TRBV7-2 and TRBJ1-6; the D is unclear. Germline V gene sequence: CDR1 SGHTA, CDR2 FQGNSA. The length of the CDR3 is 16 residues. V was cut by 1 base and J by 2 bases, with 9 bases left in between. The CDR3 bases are TGTGCCAGCAGCTTAGAAAGTGGGGCCTATAATTCACCCCTCCACTTT. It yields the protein CASSLESGAYNSPLHF.

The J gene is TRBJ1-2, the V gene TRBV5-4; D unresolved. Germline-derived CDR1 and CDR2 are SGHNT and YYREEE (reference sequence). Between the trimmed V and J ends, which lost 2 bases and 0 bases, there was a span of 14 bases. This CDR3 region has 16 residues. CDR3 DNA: TGTGCCAGCAGCTTAAGACAAATCAGTGCTAACTATGGCTACACCTTC. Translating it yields CASSLRQISANYGYTF.

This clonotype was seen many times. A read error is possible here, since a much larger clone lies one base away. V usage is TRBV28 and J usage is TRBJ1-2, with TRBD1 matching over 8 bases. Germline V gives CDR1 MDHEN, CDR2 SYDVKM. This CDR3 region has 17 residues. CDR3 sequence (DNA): TGTGCCAGCAAACCTGCCGGGACAGGCCTTAGAGGCTATGGCCACACCTTC. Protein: CASKPAGTGLRGYGHTF.

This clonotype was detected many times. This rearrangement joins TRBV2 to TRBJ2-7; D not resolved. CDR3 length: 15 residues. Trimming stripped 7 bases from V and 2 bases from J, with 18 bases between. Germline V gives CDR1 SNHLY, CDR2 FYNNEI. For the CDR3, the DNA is TGTGCCAGCAACCTCCCCCGAGACTTGCCCTACGAGCAGTACTTC. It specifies CASNLPRDLPYEQYF.

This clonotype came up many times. The CDR3 protein is CASSQDTGRNYGYTF. For the CDR3, the DNA is TGCGCCAGCAGCCAAGATACAGGGAGGAACTATGGCTACACCTTC. V and J are TRBV4-1 and TRBJ1-2; weak D call: TRBD1 (6 bases). Germline V CDR1 and CDR2: MGHRA, YSYEKL. The CDR3 covers 15 residues. V was pared by 0 bases and J by 2 bases, with 10 bases between.

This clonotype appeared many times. The CDR3 DNA is TGTGCCAGCAGCGTAGTGGCTAGCGGGGGCACAGATACGCAGTATTTT. This sequence encodes CASSVVASGGTDTQYF. The gene calls are TRBV9 and TRBJ2-3; TRBD2 matches 9 bases. The trim removed 0 bases at V and 1 base at J, leaving 3 bases unmatched. The CDR3 sequence is 16 residues long. Germline-derived CDR1 and CDR2 are SGDLS and YYNGEE. Combining the CDR3 with reference TRBV9 and TRBJ2-3 gives the whole variable domain DSGVTQTPKHLITATGQRVTLRCSPRSGDLSVYWYQQSLDQGLQFLIQYYNGEERAKGNILERFSAQQFPDLHSELNLSSLELGDSALYFCASSVVASGGTDTQYFGPGTRLTVL.